This TCR beta chain appears in the sequencing data of a study of cytomegalovirus exposure and HLA in healthy donors. Study findings and constraints: In a later analysis, V- and J-gene trimming of beta chains associated with a DCLRE1C missense variant, replicated independently. An Asian-associated ancestry cluster reportedly showed fewer N-insertions than the approximately 670-donor mean in a later analysis.

Worth noting for this clone: Its antigen is unidentified. An end of the junction differs from the germline gene, which may be a read error.

It was with 60 Vbeta and 13 Jbeta primers that the PCR ran. Sequenced by immunoSEQ multiplex PCR; TCRdb stores in-frame clones only, minus some. The table lists approximately 38,000 clones, 65% to 90% of them singletons. Germline lookup yields CDR1 SEHNR and CDR2 FQNEAQ (reference sequence). This CDR3 contains 17 residues. Healthy bone marrow donors formed the donor group. This receptor was obtained from a woman aged 18-29 years in good health and CMV-seropositive. The J gene is TRBJ2-7, the V gene TRBV7-9, with 10 bases aligning to TRBD2. The sequencing input was PBMCs. This CDR3 is CSSSLAQRGGYYYEQYF. CDR3 bases: TGTTCCAGCAGCTTGGCTCAGCGGGGGGGCTATTATTACGAGCAGTACTTC.